This T cell receptor (beta chain) emerged from a study of blood T cell repertoires in COVID-19. Study details: COVID-19 samples from acute and convalescent phases originated in the United States, Italy and Spain. PBMCs, B-cell-depleted T cells, or T cells were the source of the cDNA or gDNA that made up the material.

As processed by the authors: Researchers report that nucleated cell counts were estimated from reference gene primer amplification. Profiling relied on immunoSEQ multiplex PCR, and the TCRdb table lists in-frame clones only, not all of them. The V and J calls and clone size come from that table; D and trimming were worked out from the DNA. The sample consists of 100,000 to 120,000 clones, about 88% of them appearing once. Material for sequencing was peripheral blood. The sequence derives from a woman aged 70-85 years who had recovered from COVID-19.

The CDR3 here is CASSYRTIDTQYF. In DNA, the CDR3 is TGTGCCAGCAGTTACCGGACTATTGATACGCAGTATTTT. The V and J genes are TRBV6-2 or TRBV6-3 and TRBJ2-3; D is possibly TRBD2 (6 bases). The V end lost 2 bases, the J end lost 6 bases, and 9 bases lay between the germline ends. The CDR3 is 13 amino acids. Germline V gives CDR1 MNHEY, CDR2 SVGEGT.